The sequence of this T cell receptor beta chain was determined in a study of spatial heterogeneity in lung cancer. Time point given: sample taken at primary tumor resection. Unsorted whole RNA of tumor, nontumor lung or frozen PBMC was sequenced. Germline CDR1 is SEHNR and CDR2 is FQNEAQ (reference sequence). CDR3 length: 12 residues. V was pared by 6 bases and J by 4 bases, with 9 bases between. Via MiXCR, TCRdb re-called the 5' RACE reads, giving one row per CDR3 protein. The table includes fewer than 9,000 distinct CDR3 sequences, 7.8% detected once. This clonotype was detected many times. The chain joins TRBV7-9 to TRBJ1-2; no reliable D call. The clonotype comes from a female donor with early-stage non-small cell lung cancer. Sequenced here: PBMCs, sampled at surgery. The CDR3 DNA reads as TGTGCCAGCAGTCAAGAAAGCTATGGCTACACCTTC. Protein product: CASSQESYGYTF.